This entry is about one T cell receptor beta chain. Germline V gives CDR1 SGHNT, CDR2 YYREEE (reference sequence). This CDR3 region has 13 residues. With 9 bases removed from V and 3 bases from J, the gap between germline ends came to 16 bases. Profiling relied on immunoSEQ multiplex PCR, and the TCRdb table lists in-frame clones only, not all of them. The repertoire includes 100,000 to 150,000 clones, approximately 85% of them detected once, and about 3% sits in the top ten. The record originates from a study of blood T cell repertoires in COVID-19. This clonotype was sampled from a woman aged 80 or over with COVID-19, enrolled during active disease. The specimen was peripheral blood. This chain joins TRBV5-4 and TRBJ2-7; TRBD1 is a possible D gene (6 bases). CDR3 residues: CATGVDRNYEQYF. The CDR3, as DNA: TGTGCCACGGGTGTAGACAGGAACTACGAGCAGTACTTC.